The 25 T cell receptor beta chains below come from one sample, sequenced in a study of blood T cell repertoires in COVID-19. The method was immunoSEQ multiplex PCR; TCRdb's version includes in-frame clones alone and lacks a portion of them. The sample has roughly 150,000 clones, around 90% seen once; the top ten hold 2.5% to 3%. Sequenced: peripheral blood. The receptors were sampled from a woman older than 75 with COVID-19, enrolled during active disease.

The chain employs TRBV19 and TRBJ2-5; 7 positions match TRBD1. Germline assignment: CDR1 LNHDA and CDR2 SQIVND (reference sequence). CDR3 length equals 13 residues. V dropped 7 bases and J dropped 5; count of bases not matched to a gene: 7. CDR3 sequence reads: CASTEQGTETQYF. The CDR3 DNA reads as TGTGCCAGTACCGAACAGGGGACGGAGACCCAGTACTTC.

V usage is TRBV24-1 and J usage is TRBJ1-1; tentatively, D is TRBD1 (6 bases). The CDR3 extends over 11 amino acids. V was clipped by 9 bases and J by 3 bases, with 7 bases between them. Germline V gives CDR1 KGHDR, CDR2 SFDVKD. Here the CDR3 reads CATSGDTEAFF. CDR3 DNA: TGTGCCACCTCAGGGGACACTGAAGCTTTCTTT.

This chain joins TRBV15 and TRBJ1-3; TRBD1 might be the D (5 bases). This CDR3 spans 15 amino acids. V was cut by 9 bases and J by 0 bases, with 15 bases left in between. In germline, CDR1 is LNHNV, CDR2 YYDKDF (reference sequence). CDR3 amino acids: CATSWGTNSGNTIYF. Written as DNA, the CDR3 is TGTGCCACGTCATGGGGGACTAACTCTGGAAACACCATATATTTT.

The chain links TRBV28 to TRBJ2-7; 8 bases map to TRBD1. Germline V gene lookup returns CDR1 MDHEN and CDR2 SYDVKM. This CDR3 comprises 14 residues. The ends lost 2 bases at V and 4 bases at J; junction bases unmatched: 4. CDR3 sequence reads: CASSLTGGIYEQYF. The CDR3 nucleotides are TGTGCCAGCAGTTTAACAGGGGGTATATACGAGCAGTACTTC.

The rearrangement joins TRBV5-1 to TRBJ2-3; tentatively, D is TRBD1 (7 bases). Trimming shortened V by 2 bases and J by 2 bases, and 15 bases separated the two germline ends. The CDR3 runs 16 residues. The germline V gene has CDR1 SGHRS and CDR2 YFSETQ. The DNA for the CDR3 is TGCGCCAGCAGCTTTTTGGCGGGACAGTCCACAGATACGCAGTATTTT. Translating it yields CASSFLAGQSTDTQYF.

The J gene is TRBJ1-2, the V gene TRBV27; 8 positions agree with TRBD1. The germline V gene has CDR1 MNHEY and CDR2 SMNVEV (reference sequence). J was trimmed by 2 bases and V by 5 bases; bases with no gene match: 7. CDR3 size: 15 residues. The CDR3 sequence is CASSSRGQGNYGYTF. The CDR3 DNA reads TGTGCCAGCAGTAGTCGAGGACAGGGAAACTATGGCTACACCTTC.

V gene TRBV25-1 combines with J gene TRBJ2-7; a possible D gene is TRBD2 (6 bases). Trimming took 6 bases from V and 4 from J, leaving 13 bases between them. Per the germline V gene, CDR1 is MGHDK and CDR2 is SYGVNS. The CDR3 is made up of 13 amino acids. In DNA, the CDR3 is TGTGCCAGCAGAGGGGAGGCCATGTACGAGCAGTACTTC. It yields the protein CASRGEAMYEQYF.

CDR3 sequence: CASSRQGALGETQYF. The CDR3 DNA sequence: TGTGCCAGTAGTAGACAGGGGGCGCTCGGGGAGACCCAGTACTTC. The chain is built from TRBV19 and TRBJ2-5, with TRBD1 matching over 10 bases. The ends lost 4 bases at V and 5 bases at J; junction bases unmatched: 7. This CDR3 comprises 15 residues. Germline CDR1 is LNHDA and CDR2 is SQIVND (reference sequence).

To note about this clone: This same CDR3 is encoded by further DNA sequences in the sample. V gene TRBV5-6 combines with J gene TRBJ2-2; possibly TRBD2 for D (6 bases). Trimming cost V 0 bases and J 4 bases, with 7 bases left between them. Germline CDR1 and CDR2: SGHDT and YYEEEE. The CDR3 loop spans 14 amino acids. CDR3 sequence: CASSLVGGTGELFF. As DNA, the CDR3 is TGTGCCAGCAGCTTGGTCGGGGGCACCGGGGAGCTGTTTTTT.

This chain uses TRBV12-3 or TRBV12-4 with TRBJ2-7; a weak D match, TRBD2 (5 bases). V gave up 5 bases and J gave up 6 bases, with 14 bases separating them. This CDR3 is built from 13 residues. The CDR3 loop is CASSPRADGEQYF. CDR3 DNA: TGTGCCAGCAGTCCGCGGGCCGACGGCGAGCAGTACTTC.

Here the CDR3 reads CSVVVAGLNNEQFF. The DNA of the CDR3 is TGCAGCGTCGTCGTAGCGGGACTTAACAATGAGCAGTTCTTC. The rearrangement links TRBV29-1 to TRBJ2-1; 8 bases are a match to TRBD2. CDR3 length: 14 residues. The germline gives CDR1 SQVTM, CDR2 ANQGSEA. V dropped 6 bases and J dropped 5; count of bases not matched to a gene: 9.

The rearrangement links TRBV6-6 to TRBJ2-7; D possibly corresponds to TRBD2 (6 bases). This CDR3 contains 12 residues. In germline, CDR1 is MNHNY, CDR2 SVGAGI (reference sequence). Trimming stripped 0 bases from V and 6 bases from J, with 6 bases between. CDR3 residues: CASSYSGGEQYF. The CDR3 nucleotides are TGTGCCAGCAGTTACTCGGGGGGCGAGCAGTACTTC.

J is TRBJ2-3 and V is TRBV3-1 (or the pseudogene TRBV3-2); 7 bases align to TRBD2. Looked up from germline, CDR1 is LGHDT and CDR2 is YNNKEL (reference sequence). This CDR3 contains 14 residues. Trimming cost V 2 bases and J 13 bases; bases outside gene matches: 12. The CDR3 here is CASSQTSVGAREYF. The CDR3 DNA reads TGTGCCAGCAGCCAAACTAGCGTAGGGGCGAGGGAGTATTTT.

The V call is TRBV9, the J call TRBJ1-1; D remains ambiguous. Germline values: CDR1 SGDLS, CDR2 YYNGEE. This CDR3 has 14 amino acids. Trimming removed 0 bases at V and 1 base at J, with 7 bases between. In nucleotides, the CDR3 is TGTGCCAGCAGCGTAGGACACACGAACACTGAAGCTTTCTTT. Its translation is CASSVGHTNTEAFF.

This clone was observed a single time. The V gene is TRBV5-6, the J gene TRBJ1-1, with D unclear. Trimming took 4 bases from V and 2 from J, leaving 12 bases between them. CDR1 and CDR2 from the germline V gene are SGHDT and YYEEEE. The CDR3 consists of 14 residues. CDR3 protein: CASSPTAANTEAFF. The CDR3 coding sequence is TGTGCCAGCAGCCCAACGGCGGCAAACACTGAAGCTTTCTTT.

V is TRBV5-4 and J is TRBJ2-7; 11 bases match TRBD1. Germline loops: CDR1 SGHNT, CDR2 YYREEE (reference sequence). After removal of 0 bases from V and 5 bases from J, the junction contained 7 bases not matched to a gene. The CDR3 has 16 residues. The CDR3 protein is CASSLARPGQGDEQYF. DNA for the CDR3: TGTGCCAGCAGCTTGGCTCGACCGGGACAGGGGGACGAGCAGTACTTC.

The genes are TRBV18 and TRBJ1-3, with 8 bases that match TRBD1. V gave up 0 bases and J gave up 4 bases; unmatched junction bases: 2. The V gene's germline CDR1 is KGHSH and CDR2 LQKENI. The CDR3 has 15 amino acids. The DNA for the CDR3 is TGTGCCAGCTCACCACCCAGGGGGCAAGGAAACACCATATATTTT. This gives the protein CASSPPRGQGNTIYF.

This chain connects TRBV28 to TRBJ1-1; weak D call: TRBD1 (5 bases). Germline V gene sequence: CDR1 MDHEN, CDR2 SYDVKM. This CDR3 contains 12 residues. The ends were cut back, 6 bases at V and 5 bases at J, with 10 bases in the middle. The CDR3 protein is CASSSGLTEAFF. The CDR3 DNA reads TGTGCCAGCAGCTCGGGACTTACTGAAGCTTTCTTT.

J is TRBJ2-1 and V is TRBV28, with 12 bases aligning to TRBD2. Germline V gene data show CDR1 as MDHEN and CDR2 as SYDVKM. V trimming: 6 bases; J trimming: 4 bases; junction bases outside the gene matches: 7. The CDR3 contains 16 residues. In DNA, the CDR3 is TGTGCCAGCAGGAAGCTAGCGGGAGGGGGGTACAATGAGCAGTTCTTC. Encoded protein: CASRKLAGGGYNEQFF.

The chain couples TRBV3-1 (or the pseudogene TRBV3-2) to TRBJ2-7, with unresolved D. The length of the CDR3 is 12 residues. The V and J ends lost 3 bases and 6 bases respectively, with 9 bases between them. CDR1 and CDR2 from the germline V gene are LGHDT and YNNKEL (reference sequence). As DNA, the CDR3 is TGTGCCAGCAGCCACCTTTCCCTCGAGCAGTACTTC. Translating gives CASSHLSLEQYF.

The chain carries TRBV2 and TRBJ1-1, with TRBD1 as a possible D gene (6 bases). The germline V gene encodes CDR1 SNHLY and CDR2 FYNNEI. V was cut by 8 bases and J by 0 bases, with 10 bases left in between. The CDR3 totals 13 residues. CDR3 loop: CASGGAMNTEAFF. Here the CDR3 DNA reads TGTGCCAGCGGGGGGGCCATGAACACTGAAGCTTTCTTT. The whole variable domain, remainder taken from reference TRBV2 and TRBJ1-1, is EPEVTQTPSHQVTQMGQEVILRCVPISNHLYFYWYRQILGQKVEFLVSFYNNEISEKSEIFDDQFSVERPDGSNFTLKIRSTKLEDSAMYFCASGGAMNTEAFFGQGTRLTVV.

The rearrangement links TRBV7-2 to TRBJ2-5; 13 bases align to TRBD2. This CDR3 spans 16 amino acids. CDR1 is SGHTA, CDR2 FQGNSA, per germline. V was clipped by 1 base and J by 3 bases; unmatched bases: 2. The CDR3 here is CASSLVGLAGEETQYF. CDR3 bases: TGTGCCAGCAGCTTAGTTGGACTAGCGGGAGAAGAGACCCAGTACTTC.

The chain combines TRBV5-1 with TRBJ2-7; TRBD1 aligns across 11 bases. Trimming cost V 0 bases and J 2 bases; bases outside gene matches: 1. The CDR3 runs to 15 residues. Germline V CDR1 and CDR2: SGHRS, YFSETQ. The chain's CDR3 is CASSLVGQGAYEQYF. Here the CDR3 DNA reads TGCGCCAGCAGCTTGGTGGGACAGGGGGCCTACGAGCAGTACTTC.

J is TRBJ2-4 and V is TRBV19, with 7 bases fitting TRBD1. CDR3 size: 18 residues. Per germline, CDR1 LNHDA and CDR2 SQIVND (reference sequence). The V gene end was trimmed by 6 bases and the J gene end by 0 bases; junction bases not matched to a gene: 14. The chain's CDR3 is CASSTGQVGFLAKNIQYF. The CDR3, as DNA: TGTGCCAGTAGCACCGGACAGGTGGGATTTCTAGCCAAAAACATTCAGTACTTC.

V is TRBV28 and J is TRBJ2-7, with D tentatively TRBD1 (5 bases). Looked up from germline, CDR1 is MDHEN and CDR2 is SYDVKM. The germline V and J ends were trimmed by 5 bases and 2 bases, with 13 bases remaining between them. This CDR3 is built from 14 residues. CDR3 in amino acids: CASSPLQETYEQYF. As DNA, the CDR3 is TGTGCCAGCAGTCCCCTACAGGAGACCTACGAGCAGTACTTC.